This T cell receptor beta chain was found in a study of cytomegalovirus exposure and HLA in healthy donors (dated by TCRdb to about 2017). Some background on the complete study: A later analysis indicated that the 90 to 150 validation repertoires were generated on the platform also employed for the approximately 700 repertoires of the first cohort. The aim of the study was to test whether cataloging public T cell receptors could identify signatures of past pathogen exposure. A separate validation cohort of about 110 different subjects was used in addition to the approximately 700-subject first cohort. The study combined high-throughput TCR immunosequencing, statistical association of individual TCRs with disease status, and machine learning to predict cytomegalovirus infection status.

Receptors were amplified or captured by the immunoSEQ multiplex PCR assay. The study's own analysis went as follows. A statistical classification framework was developed to diagnose cytomegalovirus status using the catalog of TCR beta chain sequences. The clones in this table, taken by TCRdb from immuneACCESS, are in-frame only. Not every clone is retained; where verified, under half of the shortfall comes from an unresolved V gene, and the cause of the rest is unknown. V and J calls and clone size are given by that table; D and trimming were obtained from the DNA. The sample has 150,000 to 200,000 clones on record, about 86% of them singletons. The ten largest clones take up approximately 2.1% of the sample. A note on this clone: Its antigen specificity is not known. Within one base of it there is no much larger clone, and no base qualities were kept.

The CDR3 contains 13 residues, cysteine and phenylalanine counted. The entry retains the CDR3 DNA only, 39 bases that are in frame from base 1. V lost 7 bases and J lost 4 bases, and the count of bases not matched to a germline gene is 3. For CDR1 and CDR2, the germline V gene lists SNHLY and FYNNEI. The paper's findings and limits, for the study overall: A later analysis found that TCRs clustered in the first cohort also tended to co-occur in the 120 validation repertoires, with just under 95% of cluster scores above 0. The classifier was reported to diagnose cytomegalovirus status with high specificity and sensitivity in both the original and validation cohorts. All 120 or so repertoires were used to score co-occurrence in the validation cohort in a later analysis, because that analysis had no HLA typing for the cohort. The authors suggested that the approach could potentially be generalized to other disease states and immunological phenotypes. In vitro tests confirmed that a few of the cytomegalovirus-associated TCR beta chains recognize cytomegalovirus antigens. The study gave a list of about 160 TCR beta chains associated with cytomegalovirus. Most TCR sequences were observed very rarely across donors, whereas some public TCRs were present in many individuals.

The donors belonged to the validation cohort of over a hundred subjects, which was separate from the approximately 700-subject first cohort. Input material: PBMCs. This receptor was taken from a woman aged 18-29 years in good health and CMV-seronegative. The V and J genes are TRBV2 and TRBJ2-3, with 9 bases aligning to TRBD1. Here the CDR3 is given as CASNRGHSDTQYF. DNA sequence: TGTGCCAGCAACAGGGGGCATTCAGATACGCAGTATTTT.